This TCR beta chain was sequenced for a study of CD8+CD57+ T cells in acquired aplastic anemia. The wider study: On average, sorted CD4+ and CD8+ cells gave 3.2 ug of DNA. Approximately 11 million reads were obtained on average for healthy donor CD4+ cells. Study results and limitations: In CD8+ cells, Simpson's diversity showed no significant difference between patients and controls.

Profiles of TCR beta VDJ and CDR3 were generated from a genomic DNA template. Each CDR3 protein is one row after TCRdb ran MiXCR on the reads. The sample shows 200,000 to 250,000 distinct CDR3 sequences, approximately 57% of them seen only once. Worth noting for this clonotype: Its antigen is still unknown.

The germline V gene has CDR1 SGHTA and CDR2 FQGNSA. This CDR3 has 15 amino acids. Trimming pared 1 base from V and 9 bases from J, leaving 16 bases between. Sequencing input: sorted CD4+, CD8+, or CD8+CD57+ T cells (not recorded which) from PBMCs. The gene calls are TRBV7-2 and TRBJ1-5; tentatively, D is TRBD1 (6 bases). The sequence was collected from a human donor in good health. The CDR3 sequence: CASSLDRAPFRPQHF. CDR3 sequence (DNA): TGTGCCAGCAGCTTAGACAGGGCCCCGTTTCGGCCCCAGCATTTT.